The entry that follows covers one T cell receptor beta chain sequence. Its antigen is currently unknown. These data are taken from a study of cytomegalovirus exposure and HLA in healthy donors. Study at large: Early release data held tens of millions of unique TCRs from HLA-typed donors. Findings and caveats of the study: The study labeled 150 to 200 TCR beta chains cytomegalovirus-associated. An analysis that came later showed most CMV-associated TCR beta chains appearing HLA-restricted. Testing in vitro showed three CMV-associated chains specific for CMV antigens.

13 Jbeta primers and 60 Vbeta primers were used for the PCR. Repertoires were generated with immunoSEQ multiplex PCR, while TCRdb's copy carries only in-frame clones and drops some. The table records 210,000 or so clones, 78% of them present only once. This CDR3 spans 12 amino acids. The germline CDR1 and CDR2 sequences are SGHNT and YENEEA. The ends were cut back, 6 bases at V and 5 bases at J, with 7 bases in the middle. The specimen sequenced was PBMCs. The receptor was derived from a boy aged 5-17 years in good health and CMV-seronegative. V gene TRBV11-3 combines with J gene TRBJ2-2; D possibly corresponds to TRBD2 (5 bases). The CDR3 DNA is TGTGCCAGCAGTTGGGAGACCGGGGAGCTGTTTTTT. It translates to CASSWETGELFF.